This T cell receptor (beta chain) was sequenced during a study of cytomegalovirus exposure and HLA in healthy donors. Turning to this clone: Its target is unknown.

60 Vbeta and 13 Jbeta primers were used in PCR. TCRdb's table, derived via immunoSEQ multiplex PCR, lists solely in-frame clones and lacks some. Of 150,000 to 200,000 clones detected, roughly 84% appear once; the ten largest clones hold about 0.21%. General study results and limits: Roughly even sequencing depth across donors was the assumption behind the presence/absence analyses.

This cohort consisted of healthy bone marrow donors. Donors were nominally healthy when sampled, though unrecorded immune exposures were likely. The V gene's germline CDR1 is SEHNR and CDR2 FQNEAQ (reference sequence). This CDR3 is built from 15 residues. V lost 1 base to trimming and J lost 5 bases, with 14 bases between them. Sequenced input: PBMCs. This clonotype originated in a girl under three years old in good health and CMV-seronegative. The rearrangement joins TRBV7-9 to TRBJ2-5, with no clear D. CDR3 in amino acids: CASSLGVGYFETQYF. CDR3 DNA: TGTGCCAGCAGCTTAGGGGTCGGGTATTTTGAGACCCAGTACTTC.